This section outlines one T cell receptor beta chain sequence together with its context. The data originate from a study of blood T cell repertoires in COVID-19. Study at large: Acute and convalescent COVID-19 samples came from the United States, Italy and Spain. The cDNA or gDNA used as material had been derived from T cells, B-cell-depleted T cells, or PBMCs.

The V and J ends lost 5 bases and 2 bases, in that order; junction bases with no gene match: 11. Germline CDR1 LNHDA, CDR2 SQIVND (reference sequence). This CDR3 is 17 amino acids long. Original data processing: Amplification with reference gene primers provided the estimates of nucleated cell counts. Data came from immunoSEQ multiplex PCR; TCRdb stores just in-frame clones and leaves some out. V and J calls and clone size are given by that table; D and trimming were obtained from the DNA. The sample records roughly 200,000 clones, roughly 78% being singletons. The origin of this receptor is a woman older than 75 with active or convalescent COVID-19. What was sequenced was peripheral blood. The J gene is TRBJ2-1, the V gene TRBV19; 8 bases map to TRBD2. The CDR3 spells CASSLLGLALTYNEQFF. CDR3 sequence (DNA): TGTGCCAGTAGTCTCCTCGGACTAGCCCTCACCTACAATGAGCAGTTCTTC.